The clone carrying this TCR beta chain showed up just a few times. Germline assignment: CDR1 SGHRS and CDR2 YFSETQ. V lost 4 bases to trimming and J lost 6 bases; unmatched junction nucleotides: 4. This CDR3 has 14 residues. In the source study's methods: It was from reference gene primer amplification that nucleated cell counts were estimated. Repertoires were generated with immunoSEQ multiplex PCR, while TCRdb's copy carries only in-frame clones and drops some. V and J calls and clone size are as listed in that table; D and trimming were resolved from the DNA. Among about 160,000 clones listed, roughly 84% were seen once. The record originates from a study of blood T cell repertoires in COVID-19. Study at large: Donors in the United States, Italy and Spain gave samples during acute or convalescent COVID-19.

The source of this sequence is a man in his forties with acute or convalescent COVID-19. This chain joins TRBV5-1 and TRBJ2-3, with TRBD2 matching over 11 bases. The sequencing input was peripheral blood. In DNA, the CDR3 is TGCGCCAGCAGCGCACTAGCGGGGGTGGATACGCAGTATTTT. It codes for CASSALAGVDTQYF.